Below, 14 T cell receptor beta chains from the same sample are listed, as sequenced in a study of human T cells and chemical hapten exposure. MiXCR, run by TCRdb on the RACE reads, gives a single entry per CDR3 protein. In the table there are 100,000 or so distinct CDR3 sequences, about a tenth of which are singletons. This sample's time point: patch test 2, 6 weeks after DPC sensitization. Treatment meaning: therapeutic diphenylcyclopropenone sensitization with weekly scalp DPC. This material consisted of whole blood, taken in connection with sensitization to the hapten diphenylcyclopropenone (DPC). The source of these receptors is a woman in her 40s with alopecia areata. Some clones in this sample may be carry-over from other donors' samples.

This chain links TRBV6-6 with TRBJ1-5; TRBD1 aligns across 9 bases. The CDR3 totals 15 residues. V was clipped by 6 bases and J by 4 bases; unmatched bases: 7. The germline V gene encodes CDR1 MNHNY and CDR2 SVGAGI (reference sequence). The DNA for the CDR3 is TGTGCCAGCAGGGTACTGGACAGGGGAAATCAGCCCCAGCATTTT. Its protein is CASRVLDRGNQPQHF.

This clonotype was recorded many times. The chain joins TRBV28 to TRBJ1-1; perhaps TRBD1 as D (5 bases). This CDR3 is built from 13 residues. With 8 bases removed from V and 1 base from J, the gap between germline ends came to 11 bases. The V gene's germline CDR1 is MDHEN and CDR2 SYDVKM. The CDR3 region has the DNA TGTGCCAGCCTAAGAAGGGGGAACACTGAAGCTTTCTTT. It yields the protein CASLRRGNTEAFF.

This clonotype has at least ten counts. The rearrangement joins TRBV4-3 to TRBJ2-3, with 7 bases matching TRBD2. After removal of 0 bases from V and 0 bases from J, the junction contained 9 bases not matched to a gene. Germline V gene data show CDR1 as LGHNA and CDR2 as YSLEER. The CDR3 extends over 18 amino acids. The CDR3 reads CASSQEASGSSSTDTQYF. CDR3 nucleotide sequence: TGCGCCAGCAGCCAAGAGGCTAGCGGCTCGTCTAGCACAGATACGCAGTATTTT.

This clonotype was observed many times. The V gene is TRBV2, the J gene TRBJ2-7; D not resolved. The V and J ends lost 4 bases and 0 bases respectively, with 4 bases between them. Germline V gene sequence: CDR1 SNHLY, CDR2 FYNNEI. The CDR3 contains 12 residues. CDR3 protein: CASSGDSYEQYF. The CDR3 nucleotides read TGTGCCAGCAGTGGAGACTCCTACGAGCAGTACTTC.

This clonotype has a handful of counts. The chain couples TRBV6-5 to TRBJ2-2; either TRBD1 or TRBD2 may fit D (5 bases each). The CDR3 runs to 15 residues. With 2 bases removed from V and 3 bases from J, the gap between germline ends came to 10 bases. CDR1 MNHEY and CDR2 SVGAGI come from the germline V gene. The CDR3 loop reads CASSYGGAHTGELFF. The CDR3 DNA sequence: TGTGCCAGCAGTTACGGGGGAGCGCACACCGGGGAGCTGTTTTTT.

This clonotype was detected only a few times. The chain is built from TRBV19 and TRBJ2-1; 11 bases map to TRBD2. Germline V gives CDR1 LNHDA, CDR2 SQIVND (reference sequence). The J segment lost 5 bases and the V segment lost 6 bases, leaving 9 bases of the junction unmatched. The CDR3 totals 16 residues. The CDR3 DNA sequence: TGTGCCAGTAGAAATACCGGGACTAGCGGACACAATGAGCAGTTCTTC. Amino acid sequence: CASRNTGTSGHNEQFF.

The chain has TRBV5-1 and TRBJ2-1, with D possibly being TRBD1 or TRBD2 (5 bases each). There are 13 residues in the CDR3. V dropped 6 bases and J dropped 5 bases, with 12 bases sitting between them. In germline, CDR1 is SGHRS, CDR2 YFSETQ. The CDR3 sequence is CASMLLGDNEQFF. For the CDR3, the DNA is TGCGCCAGCATGCTTTTGGGGGACAATGAGCAGTTCTTC.

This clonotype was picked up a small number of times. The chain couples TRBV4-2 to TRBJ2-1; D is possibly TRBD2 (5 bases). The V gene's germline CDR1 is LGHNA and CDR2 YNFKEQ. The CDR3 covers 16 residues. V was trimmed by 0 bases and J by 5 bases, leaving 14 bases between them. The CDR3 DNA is TGTGCCAGCAGCCAAGACCCCTTTGGGCGGGACAATGAGCAGTTCTTC. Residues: CASSQDPFGRDNEQFF.

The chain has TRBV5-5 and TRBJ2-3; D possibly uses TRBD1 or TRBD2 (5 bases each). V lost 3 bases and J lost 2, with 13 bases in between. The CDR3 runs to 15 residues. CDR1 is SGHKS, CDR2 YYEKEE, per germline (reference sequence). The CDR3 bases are TGTGCCAGCAGCTCTCTCCGGGGACCCACAGATACGCAGTATTTT. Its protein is CASSSLRGPTDTQYF.

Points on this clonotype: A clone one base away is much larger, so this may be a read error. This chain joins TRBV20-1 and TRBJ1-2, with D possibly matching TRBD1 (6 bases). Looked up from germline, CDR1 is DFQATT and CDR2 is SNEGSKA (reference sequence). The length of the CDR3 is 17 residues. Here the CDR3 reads CSATNYYGTRRNYSYTF. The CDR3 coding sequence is TGCAGTGCTACCAATTATTACGGGACACGGAGGAACTATAGCTACACCTTC.

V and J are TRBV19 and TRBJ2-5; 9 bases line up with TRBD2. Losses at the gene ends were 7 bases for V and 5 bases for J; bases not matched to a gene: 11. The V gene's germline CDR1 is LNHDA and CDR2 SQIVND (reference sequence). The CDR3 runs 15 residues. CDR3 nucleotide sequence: TGTGCCAGTACTATGACCCTAGCGGGATTGGAGACCCAGTACTTC. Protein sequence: CASTMTLAGLETQYF. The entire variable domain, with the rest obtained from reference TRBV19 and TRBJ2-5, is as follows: DGGITQSPKYLFRKEGQNVTLSCEQNLNHDAMYWYRQDPGQGLRLIYYSQIVNDFQKGDIAEGYSVSREKKESFPLTVTSAQKNPTAFYLCASTMTLAGLETQYFGPGTRLLVL.

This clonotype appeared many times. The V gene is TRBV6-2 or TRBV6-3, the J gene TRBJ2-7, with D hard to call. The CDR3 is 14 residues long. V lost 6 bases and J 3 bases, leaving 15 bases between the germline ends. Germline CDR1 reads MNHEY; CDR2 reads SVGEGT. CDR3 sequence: CASRPNYSRYEQYF. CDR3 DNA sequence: TGTGCCAGCAGGCCGAACTATTCCCGCTACGAGCAGTACTTC.

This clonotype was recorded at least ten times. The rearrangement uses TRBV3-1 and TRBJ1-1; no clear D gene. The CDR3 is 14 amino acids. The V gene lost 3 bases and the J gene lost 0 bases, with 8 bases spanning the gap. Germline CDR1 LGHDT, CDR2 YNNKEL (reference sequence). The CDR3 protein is CASSQVGVNTEAFF. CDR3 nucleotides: TGTGCCAGCAGCCAGGTTGGGGTGAACACTGAAGCTTTCTTT.

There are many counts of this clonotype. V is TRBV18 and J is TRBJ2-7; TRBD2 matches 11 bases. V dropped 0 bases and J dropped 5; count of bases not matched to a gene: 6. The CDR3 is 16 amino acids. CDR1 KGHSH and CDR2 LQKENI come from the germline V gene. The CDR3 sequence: CASSPPTSGRGHEQYF. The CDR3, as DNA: TGTGCCAGCTCACCACCCACTAGCGGGAGAGGCCACGAGCAGTACTTC.